Reported below is one T cell receptor (beta chain). Its antigen remains unidentified. The CDR3 spans 14 residues. Looked up from germline, CDR1 is MDHEN and CDR2 is SYDVKM. Deletions cut 7 bases from V and 6 bases from J, with 16 bases between. The source of the sample is a study of T cell clonotyping in hematopoietic cell transplantation. The method was immunoSEQ multiplex PCR; TCRdb's version includes in-frame clones alone and lacks a portion of them. Among approximately 25,000 clones listed, approximately 96% were seen once. Whole-study results and caveats: Cells were unsorted, so CD4 and CD8 contributions were not separated. Graft donor and pretransplant recipient Inverse Simpson Index values predicted broader posttransplant TCR diversity. Recipient TCR diversity dropped after transplant; expanded clonotypes rose from day 30 to 180. Few recipient clonotypes overlapped donors; over 97% were de novo at given depth.

This sequence was found in a man aged 50 to 60 in good health. Some clones in this sample may be carry-over from other donors' samples. What was sequenced was peripheral blood mononuclear cells. The rearrangement uses TRBV28 and TRBJ1-3; a weak D match, TRBD1 (5 bases). The CDR3 DNA reads as TGTGCCAGCAAAACCGGGGGTTGGGAAAACACCATATATTTT. Its protein is CASKTGGWENTIYF.